A selection of T cell receptor beta chains follows, all from one sample in a study of T cell responses to AZD1222 COVID-19 vaccine. Sequencing used immunoSEQ multiplex PCR; TCRdb keeps in-frame clones, though not all of them. The sample records roughly 120,000 clones, around nine tenths being singletons. Sequencing used peripheral blood, obtained on day 0 of AZD1222 vaccination. These receptors all stem from an adult in good health. Each CDR3 is given with its conserved first and last residue. The D gene is left open where the match is weak. Not every row has a clone size; where given, it reads once, few, many or a size class.

TRBD1	TRBJ1-1	TRBV6-5	-	TGTGCCAGCTACAGGGGGCTCGGTGAAGCTTTCTTT	CASYRGLGEAFF
TRBD1	TRBJ1-2	TRBV6-6	-	TGTGCCAGCAGTCTTAACGGGGACAGGGCCTTTAACTATGGCTACACCTTC	CASSLNGDRAFNYGYTF
-	TRBJ2-1	TRBV5-4	-	TGTGCCAGCGAAAGGAGGGGGGGCTCCTACAATGAGCAGTTCTTC	CASERRGGSYNEQFF
-	TRBJ1-1	TRBV7-3	-	TGTGCCAGCAGCTCGCAGGTTAACACTGAAGCTTTCTTT	CASSSQVNTEAFF
TRBD1	TRBJ1-2	TRBV6-4	-	TGTGCCAGCAGCCCGGACAGGGGGCATGGCTATGGCTACACCTTC	CASSPDRGHGYGYTF
-	TRBJ2-3	TRBV29-1	-	TGCAGCGTTGCGCTAGCGACAGATACGCAGTATTTT	CSVALATDTQYF
-	TRBJ1-2	TRBV11-2	-	TGTGCCAGCAGCCCTACAGGGCCAGATGGCTACACCTTC	CASSPTGPDGYTF
TRBD1	TRBJ2-5	TRBV7-9	-	TGTGCCGACCAAAGACAGGGAATAGAGACCCAGTACTTC	CADQRQGIETQYF
TRBD1	TRBJ1-1	TRBV18	-	TGTGCCAGCTCACCATCCCCGGGACAGGGGGCGAAAACTGAAGCTTTCTTT	CASSPSPGQGAKTEAFF
-	TRBJ1-4	TRBV2	-	TGTGCCAGCAGTGAAGGGCCATTCGGTGCAGGCCGTAATGAAAAACTGTTTTTT	CASSEGPFGAGRNEKLFF
-	TRBJ2-6	TRBV7-6	-	TGTGCCAGCAGCTTAGCGCGAATCTCTGGGGCCAACGTCCTGACTTTC	CASSLARISGANVLTF
TRBD2	TRBJ2-1	TRBV5-4	-	TGTGCCAGCAGCTTAGCGGGGGGGCTTAACAATGAGCAGTTCTTC	CASSLAGGLNNEQFF
-	TRBJ1-1	TRBV7-3	-	TGTGCCAGCAGCGATTCTCTGAACACTGAAGCTTTCTTT	CASSDSLNTEAFF
TRBD1	TRBJ1-6	TRBV5-1	-	TGCGCCAGCAGCTCTACCCCCGGGACAGGGGATTCACCCCTCCACTTT	CASSSTPGTGDSPLHF
TRBD1	TRBJ1-6	TRBV11-2	-	TGTGCCAGCAGTGACAGGGTCGGGTCTCAGTTT	CASSDRVGSQF
TRBD1	TRBJ1-2	TRBV20-1	-	TGCAGTGCTAGTGTCCGGGACAGACGCTACACCTTC	CSASVRDRRYTF
TRBD1	TRBJ1-6	TRBV19	-	TGTGCCAGTACCCTGACAGGGGCCAATTCACCCCTCCACTTT	CASTLTGANSPLHF
TRBD1	TRBJ1-1	TRBV14	-	TGTGCCAGCAGCCATCTTCAGGGGGCTGAAGCTTTCTTT	CASSHLQGAEAFF
-	TRBJ1-3	TRBV24-1	-	TGTGCCACCAGTTTGACAGACGAATATGGAAACACCATATATTTT	CATSLTDEYGNTIYF
TRBD1	TRBJ2-5	TRBV18	once	TGTGCCAGCTCTCATTGGACAGGGAAGGAGGAGACCCAGTACTTC	CASSHWTGKEETQYF
TRBD1	TRBJ2-7	TRBV6-2/TRBV6-3	-	TGTGCCAGCAGTGACCCCCCAGGCGGACAGGCCTACGAGCAGTACTTC	CASSDPPGGQAYEQYF
-	TRBJ2-7	TRBV12-5	-	TGTGCTAGTGGTTTGATAAATGGGGACGAGCAGTACTTC	CASGLINGDEQYF
-	TRBJ2-2	TRBV5-1	-	TGCGCCAGCAGCGGAACCGGGACAAACACCGGGGAGCTGTTTTTT	CASSGTGTNTGELFF
TRBD1	TRBJ1-1	TRBV5-1	-	TGCGCCAGCAGTGGTAAGGGGGCAGGGAACACTGAAGCTTTCTTT	CASSGKGAGNTEAFF
TRBD1	TRBJ2-1	TRBV6-5	-	TGTGCCAGCAGCCACGACAGGGGAGTCTATGGTGAGCAGTTCTTC	CASSHDRGVYGEQFF
TRBD1	TRBJ1-1	TRBV5-4	-	TGTGCCAGCAGCTTCGCAGGGGGAACTGAAGCTTTCTTT	CASSFAGGTEAFF
TRBD2	TRBJ2-5	TRBV2	-	TGTGCCAGCAGTGCCTACAGCGGGGGGCGAGAGACCCAGTACTTC	CASSAYSGGRETQYF
-	TRBJ1-5	TRBV19	-	TGTGCCAGTAGGCAGGATTTCAGCAATCAGCCCCAGCATTTT	CASRQDFSNQPQHF
-	TRBJ2-1	TRBV4-1	-	TGCGCCAGCAGCCAAGATCCGGGCATCTCCTACAATGAGCAGTTCTTC	CASSQDPGISYNEQFF
-	TRBJ1-3	TRBV9	-	TGTGCCAGCAGCGTAGGGGGGAACTCTGGAAACACCATATATTTT	CASSVGGNSGNTIYF
-	TRBJ1-3	TRBV7-2	-	TGTGCCAGCAGCCGGGACACCTCAATGTTTGGAAACACCATATATTTT	CASSRDTSMFGNTIYF
TRBD1	TRBJ1-1	TRBV5-1	-	TGCGCCAGCAGCATAACAGGGGGGAACACTGAAGCTTTCTTT	CASSITGGNTEAFF
-	TRBJ1-1	TRBV20-1	-	TGCAGTGCTAGTCGGAGAGGGACTGAAGCTTTCTTT	CSASRRGTEAFF
-	TRBJ2-4	TRBV12-5	-	TGTGCTAGTGGTCCACAGGGTGTCGGAGACATTCAGTACTTC	CASGPQGVGDIQYF
TRBD1	TRBJ1-6	TRBV6-5	-	TGTGCCAGCTACAGGGGGCTGAATTCACCCCTCCACTTT	CASYRGLNSPLHF
-	TRBJ1-6	TRBV7-6	-	TGTGCCAGCAGCTTAGGGGCGGGGGATATCACCCGACACTATAATTCACCCCTCCACTTT	CASSLGAGDITRHYNSPLHF
TRBD2	TRBJ2-4	TRBV7-9	-	TGTGCCAGCAGCCTACTCCTAGCGGGACTAGCCAAAAACATTCAGTACTTC	CASSLLLAGLAKNIQYF
TRBD2	TRBJ2-7	TRBV6-5	-	TGTGCCAGCAGCAGGGTGGGACTAGCTCTCTACGAGCAGTACTTC	CASSRVGLALYEQYF
-	TRBJ1-3	TRBV9	-	TGTGCCAGCAGCGTAGAGTCAGGGAGCTCTGGAAACACCATATATTTT	CASSVESGSSGNTIYF
-	TRBJ2-2	TRBV10-1	-	TGCGCCAGCCCTGTAAAGGGGAGCACCGGGGAGCTGTTTTTT	CASPVKGSTGELFF
-	TRBJ1-2	TRBV7-2	-	TGTGCCAGCAGCTGGGGACATGGGGGCAACTATGGCTACACCTTC	CASSWGHGGNYGYTF
-	TRBJ1-1	TRBV27	-	TGTGCCAGCACCCGAAGGACCCAGGGCAGGGGCATGAACACTGAAGCTTTCTTT	CASTRRTQGRGMNTEAFF
-	TRBJ1-1	TRBV3-1/TRBV3-2	-	TGTGCCAGCAGCCGTAAGGAAGGTCACACTGAAGCTTTCTTT	CASSRKEGHTEAFF
-	TRBJ1-4	TRBV14	once	TGTGCCAGCAGCCAAGGTACAGCCGTCAATGAAAAACTGTTTTTT	CASSQGTAVNEKLFF
TRBD2	TRBJ2-2	TRBV6-6	-	TGTGCCAGCAGTCGGACCGGGACTAGCGGGGGACAGGGCGGGGAGCTGTTTTTT	CASSRTGTSGGQGGELFF
TRBD1	TRBJ2-7	TRBV6-5	few	TGTGCCAGCAGGGGACAGGCTTACGAGCAGTACTTC	CASRGQAYEQYF
TRBD2	TRBJ2-1	TRBV4-2	-	TGTGCCAGCAGCCAAGCCCAGCGGGGGGGCCTCAATGAGCAGTTCTTC	CASSQAQRGGLNEQFF
-	TRBJ1-6	TRBV19	-	TGTGCCAGTGACCCCGGACAGAGCTCCTATAATTCACCCCTCCACTTT	CASDPGQSSYNSPLHF
TRBD2	TRBJ2-1	TRBV5-4	few	TGTGCCAGCAGCTTGGACACGGGGGGTAGGAATGAGCAGTTCTTC	CASSLDTGGRNEQFF
TRBD1	TRBJ1-2	TRBV4-2	-	TGTGCCAGCAGCCAAGATATGGAATCGACAGGGTATGGCTACACCTTC	CASSQDMESTGYGYTF
TRBD2	TRBJ2-7	TRBV3-1/TRBV3-2	-	TGTGCCAGCAGCCAAAGCGGGGGCCTCTCCTACGAGCAGTACTTC	CASSQSGGLSYEQYF
-	TRBJ1-1	TRBV7-9	-	TGTGCCAGCAGCGTCGCCGGCGGTAAACACCTACGAGCTTTCTTT	CASSVAGGKHLRAFF
TRBD1	TRBJ2-2	TRBV7-3	-	TGTGCCAGCAGCATGACAGGGGAGGGGGAGCTGTTTTTT	CASSMTGEGELFF
-	TRBJ1-2	TRBV5-6	-	TGTGCCAGCAGCTTGGCGAGTGGCTATGGCTACACCTTC	CASSLASGYGYTF
TRBD1	TRBJ1-5	TRBV4-1	-	TGCGCCAGCAGCCAATGGACAGGAGACAATCAGCCCCAGCATTTT	CASSQWTGDNQPQHF
-	TRBJ1-5	TRBV12-2	once	TGTGCAAGTCGCTTTCGTCCCCTGGAGTATCAGCCCCAGCATTTT	CASRFRPLEYQPQHF
TRBD1	TRBJ1-3	TRBV18	-	TGTGCCAGCTCGCTCGTCCGGGACAGGCGTTATGGTAACACCATATATTTT	CASSLVRDRRYGNTIYF
-	TRBJ1-2	TRBV25-1	-	TGTGCCAGCAGTGTAACGGGTAGCGCAGGCTACACCTTC	CASSVTGSAGYTF
TRBD1	TRBJ1-2	TRBV3-1/TRBV3-2	-	TGTGCCAGCGGAGACAGGGGGCTGTCTGGCTACACCTTC	CASGDRGLSGYTF
-	TRBJ2-7	TRBV5-8	-	TGTGCCAGCAGCTTGAGGGCAGCCTACGAGCAGTACTTC	CASSLRAAYEQYF